Each of the 18 T cell receptor beta chains below was sequenced from the same sample in a study of blood T cell repertoires in COVID-19. The data were produced by immunoSEQ multiplex PCR, yet TCRdb's version contains in-frame clones alone and is incomplete. Among fewer than 250,000 clones listed, around 90% were seen once. The sequenced sample was PBMCs or T cells enriched from blood (not recorded which). These receptors were obtained from a young man who had been exposed to COVID-19.

Details on this clone: Other DNA variants within this sample encode the same CDR3. The J gene is TRBJ1-5, the V gene TRBV19, with no clear D. From germline, CDR1 is LNHDA and CDR2 SQIVND (reference sequence). V was shortened by 5 bases and J by 2 bases, with 4 bases between the two germline ends. This CDR3 region has 12 residues. The CDR3 reads CASSEGNQPQHF. The CDR3 coding sequence is TGTGCCAGTAGTGAGGGCAATCAGCCCCAGCATTTT.

The V and J genes are TRBV14 and TRBJ1-1; no firm D call. The germline V gene has CDR1 SGHDN and CDR2 FVKESK. V was pared by 4 bases and J by 4 bases, with 16 bases between. The CDR3 sequence is 15 residues long. CDR3 sequence: CASSPLRVAVTEAFF. The CDR3 nucleotides read TGTGCCAGCAGCCCCCTTAGGGTAGCGGTCACTGAAGCTTTCTTT.

This clone was detected only once. The chain is built from TRBV2 and TRBJ2-5; 8 bases agree with TRBD1. The CDR3 runs to 14 residues. Trimming cost V 3 bases and J 3 bases; bases outside gene matches: 3. Germline values: CDR1 SNHLY, CDR2 FYNNEI. The CDR3 DNA reads TGTGCCAGCAGTGACAGGACAGGGAAAGAGACCCAGTACTTC. This translates into CASSDRTGKETQYF. Full variable domain (outside the CDR3, taken from reference TRBV2 and TRBJ2-5): EPEVTQTPSHQVTQMGQEVILRCVPISNHLYFYWYRQILGQKVEFLVSFYNNEISEKSEIFDDQFSVERPDGSNFTLKIRSTKLEDSAMYFCASSDRTGKETQYFGPGTRLLVL.

J is TRBJ2-5 and V is TRBV11-3; D is unclear. The germline gives CDR1 SGHNT, CDR2 YENEEA. The CDR3 has 16 amino acids. V was trimmed by 1 base and J by 4 bases, leaving 16 bases between them. The CDR3 reads CASSLGGRSPRETQYF. The CDR3 nucleotides are TGTGCCAGCAGCTTAGGAGGAAGGAGCCCCAGAGAGACCCAGTACTTC.

This clone appeared a single time. The chain uses TRBV6-5 and TRBJ2-2; D remains ambiguous. The germline CDR1 and CDR2 sequences are MNHEY and SVGAGI. Trimming removed 6 bases from V and 1 base from J, with 9 bases in between. This CDR3 contains 14 residues. The CDR3 sequence: CASRPERNTGELFF. As DNA, the CDR3 is TGTGCCAGCAGACCGGAGCGGAACACCGGGGAGCTGTTTTTT.

The CDR3 protein is CASSLDRADRNSPLHF. In DNA, the CDR3 is TGTGCCAGCTCTTTAGACAGGGCCGACCGTAATTCACCCCTCCACTTT. The J gene is TRBJ1-6, the V gene TRBV18; 7 bases line up with TRBD1. Looked up from germline, CDR1 is KGHSH and CDR2 is LQKENI. V shed 6 bases, J shed 6 bases, and the junction held 11 bases outside the gene matches. This CDR3 is built from 16 residues.

The genes are TRBV6-1 and TRBJ2-2; D ambiguous. The V end lost 3 bases, the J end lost 4 bases, and 9 bases lay between the germline ends. The germline CDR1 and CDR2 sequences are MNHNS and SASEGT. The CDR3 runs to 14 residues. DNA of the CDR3: TGTGCCAGCAGTGAGATCAGGTCCACCGGGGAGCTGTTTTTT. This translates into CASSEIRSTGELFF.

V and J are TRBV18 and TRBJ2-7; TRBD1 matches 7 bases. The CDR3 is 15 residues long. J was trimmed by 2 bases and V by 4 bases; bases with no gene match: 8. CDR1 is KGHSH and CDR2 is LQKENI in the germline V gene. CDR3 in DNA: TGTGCCAGCTCACGGGACAGCGGCGGTACCTACGAGCAGTACTTC. This sequence encodes CASSRDSGGTYEQYF.

V usage is TRBV19 and J usage is TRBJ1-5, with TRBD1 matching 12 bases. CDR3 size: 15 residues. V trimming: 5 bases; J trimming: 7 bases; junction bases outside the gene matches: 6. CDR1 LNHDA and CDR2 SQIVND come from the germline V gene (reference sequence). CDR3 region: CASSLGQGAVQPQHF. CDR3 DNA sequence: TGTGCCAGTAGTTTGGGACAGGGGGCCGTGCAGCCCCAGCATTTT.

This chain joins TRBV7-3 and TRBJ2-3; 7 bases match TRBD2. There are 18 residues in the CDR3. V shed 0 bases, J shed 2 bases, and the junction held 11 bases outside the gene matches. The germline gives CDR1 SGHTA, CDR2 FQGTGA. Here the CDR3 DNA reads TGTGCCAGCAGCTTAACCGGGACTACCAACCCGATCACAGATACGCAGTATTTT. Amino acid sequence: CASSLTGTTNPITDTQYF.

J is TRBJ2-5 and V is TRBV3-1 (or the pseudogene TRBV3-2); TRBD2 agrees at 8 bases. CDR1 is LGHDT, CDR2 YNNKEL, per germline (reference sequence). This CDR3 is built from 17 residues. The V segment lost 1 base and the J segment 2 bases; nucleotides outside the gene matches: 9. The CDR3 protein is CASSQVGAASGQETQYF. In DNA, the CDR3 is TGTGCCAGCAGCCAAGTAGGTGCGGCTAGCGGGCAAGAGACCCAGTACTTC.

This clone was observed a handful of times. The chain employs TRBV29-1 and TRBJ1-1; possibly TRBD1 for D (5 bases). The CDR3 has 13 amino acids. From germline, CDR1 is SQVTM and CDR2 ANQGSEA. V lost 4 bases, J lost 2 bases, and 11 bases lay in between. In nucleotides, the CDR3 is TGCAGCGTTGTCGGGCAGGGAAACACTGAAGCTTTCTTT. It yields the protein CSVVGQGNTEAFF.

The rearrangement joins TRBV24-1 to TRBJ1-5, with 8 nucleotides matching TRBD1. The V gene end was trimmed by 1 base and the J gene end by 4 bases; junction bases not matched to a gene: 5. Germline V gene lookup returns CDR1 KGHDR and CDR2 SFDVKD. The CDR3 has 16 residues. The CDR3 DNA is TGTGCCACCAGTGATTTTGCACAGGGGGGGAATCAGCCCCAGCATTTT. Its translation is CATSDFAQGGNQPQHF.

This clone was detected once. The V call is TRBV2, the J call TRBJ2-7, with 9 positions matching TRBD1. There are 16 residues in the CDR3. From germline, CDR1 is SNHLY and CDR2 FYNNEI. V shed 4 bases, J shed 3 bases, and the junction held 10 bases outside the gene matches. Written as DNA, the CDR3 is TGTGCCAGCAGTGGTTTCAGGACAGGGGAAAACTACGAGCAGTACTTC. Encoded protein: CASSGFRTGENYEQYF.

The chain links TRBV30 to TRBJ1-2; D is unclear. Trimming pared 2 bases from V and 8 bases from J, leaving 12 bases between. CDR1 and CDR2 (germline): GTSNPN, SVGIG (reference sequence). There are 12 residues in the CDR3. CDR3 DNA: TGTGCCTGGAGTAGCCCATTACCCGGCTACACCTTC. Encoded protein: CAWSSPLPGYTF.

This rearrangement joins TRBV14 to TRBJ2-5; 7 nucleotides match TRBD2. This CDR3 has 17 residues. Per germline, CDR1 SGHDN and CDR2 FVKESK. The trim removed 1 base at V and 3 bases at J, leaving 11 bases unmatched. CDR3 in amino acids: CASSQGEFVGGEETQYF. CDR3 nucleotide sequence: TGTGCCAGCAGCCAAGGCGAGTTCGTGGGGGGGGAAGAGACCCAGTACTTC.

This clone was counted once. This sequence joins TRBV5-4 and TRBJ1-1; possibly TRBD1 for D (5 bases). Germline V gene sequence: CDR1 SGHNT, CDR2 YYREEE (reference sequence). The CDR3 is 15 residues long. The germline V and J ends were trimmed by 0 bases and 5 bases, with 14 bases remaining between them. In DNA, the CDR3 is TGTGCCAGCAGCTTGGAGGGAGGAGAGGGGACTGAAGCTTTCTTT. This gives the protein CASSLEGGEGTEAFF.

The V and J genes are TRBV2 and TRBJ1-2; D gene ambiguous. CDR3 length: 11 residues. V was clipped by 7 bases and J by 5 bases, with 8 bases between them. CDR1 and CDR2 from the germline V gene are SNHLY and FYNNEI. In DNA form, the CDR3 reads TGTGCCAGCACTCTACGGTATGGCTACACCTTC. Its protein product is CASTLRYGYTF.